These T cell receptor beta chains were read from a single sample in a study of T cells in Graves' hyperthyroidism and ophthalmopathy. Using its own MiXCR run on the multiplex PCR reads, TCRdb lists one record per CDR3 protein. The sample shows more than 500,000 distinct CDR3 sequences, about a sixth of them seen only once. The material sequenced was blood. These receptors came from a woman under 40 with Graves' hyperthyroidism. Each CDR3 is given with its conserved first and last residue.

v_call cdr3_aa
TRBV11-3 CASSLSGRQNNEQFF
TRBV20-1 CSATRGGDYEAQYF
TRBV4-2 CASSLSRVSGSRNEQYF
TRBV7-9 CASAQAGPGGYTF
TRBV24-1 CATSDFMHKNSNQPQHF
TRBV4-1 CASSRGRNNSPLHF
TRBV6-2/TRBV6-3 CASGYLGPGELFF
TRBV5-8 CASSERTGVSLEQYF
TRBV27 CASSFRIDSGYGYTF
TRBV6-2/TRBV6-3 CASSYSFHRGTEAFF
TRBV7-2 CASSLWGGPSGANVLTF
TRBV6-5 CASSYGQGAYGYTF
TRBV6-2/TRBV6-3 CASSPMAQANYGYTF
TRBV19 CASRLTGLGINEQFF
TRBV3-1 CASSQDPASGSVDEQYF
TRBV28 CASSRQISSYEQYF
TRBV20-1 CSASWAPREQPQHF
TRBV5-1 CASSPTGIAEAFF
TRBV6-1 CASSSRNTRNEQFF
TRBV2 CASTPSQSGQLGGTDTQYF
TRBV18 CASSTGTEAIF
TRBV2 CASSRSSANTDTQYF
TRBV7-2 CASSYTGGNQPQHF
TRBV19 CASSALPSYNEQFF
TRBV12-3/TRBV12-4 CASNRMGNEKLFF
TRBV6-5 CASSYGQGNYGYTF
TRBV30 CAWSVFWGTAYLPQHF
TRBV19 CATQKGLAPRQTQYF
TRBV4-3 CASRTGMVAGELFF